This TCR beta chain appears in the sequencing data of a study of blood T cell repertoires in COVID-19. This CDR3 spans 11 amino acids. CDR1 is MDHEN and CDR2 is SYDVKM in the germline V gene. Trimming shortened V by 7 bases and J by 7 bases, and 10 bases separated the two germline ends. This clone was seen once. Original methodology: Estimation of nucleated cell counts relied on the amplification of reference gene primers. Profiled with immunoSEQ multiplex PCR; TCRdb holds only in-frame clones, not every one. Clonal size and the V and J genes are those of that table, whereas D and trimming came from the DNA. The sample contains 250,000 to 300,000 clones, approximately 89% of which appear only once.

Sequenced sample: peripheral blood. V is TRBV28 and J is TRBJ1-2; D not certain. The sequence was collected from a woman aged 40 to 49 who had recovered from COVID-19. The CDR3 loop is CASTSVRGYTF. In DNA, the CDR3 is TGTGCCAGCACTTCCGTGCGTGGCTACACCTTC.